A single sample gave rise to the 12 T cell receptor beta chains below, sequenced in a study of blood T cell repertoires in COVID-19. Produced via immunoSEQ multiplex PCR; TCRdb's table is partial and in-frame only. The sample shows some 120,000 clones, 85% to 90% of them seen only once. Sequencing was done on a sample of peripheral blood. The source is a woman over 75 with COVID-19, enrolled during active disease.

The chain combines TRBV19 with TRBJ2-2, with 8 bases lining up with TRBD2. The germline gives CDR1 LNHDA, CDR2 SQIVND (reference sequence). CDR3 length: 14 residues. The trim removed 3 bases at V and 7 bases at J, leaving 4 bases unmatched. DNA for the CDR3: TGTGCCAGTAGTATCGGGGGGGTAGGCGGGGAGCTGTTTTTT. Translation: CASSIGGVGGELFF.

The V call is TRBV7-2, the J call TRBJ1-1; D is uncertain. Deletions cut 1 base from V and 5 bases from J, with 11 bases between. The CDR3 loop spans 14 amino acids. The V gene's germline CDR1 is SGHTA and CDR2 FQGNSA. The CDR3 coding sequence is TGTGCCAGCAGCTTAGTCCCAGGTTGGACTGAAGCTTTCTTT. This sequence encodes CASSLVPGWTEAFF.

The rearrangement links TRBV28 to TRBJ1-1; TRBD1 aligns across 9 bases. The germline V gene encodes CDR1 MDHEN and CDR2 SYDVKM. V shed 4 bases and J 4 bases; nucleotides not matched to a gene: 7. The CDR3 runs 15 residues. CDR3 sequence (DNA): TGTGCCAGCAGTTACCCGACAGGGGGGGGCACTGAAGCTTTCTTT. This encodes CASSYPTGGGTEAFF. Complete variable domain (other parts from reference TRBV28 and TRBJ1-1): DVKVTQSSRYLVKRTGEKVFLECVQDMDHENMFWYRQDPGLGLRLIYFSYDVKMKEKGDIPEGYSVSREKKERFSLILESASTNQTSMYLCASSYPTGGGTEAFFGQGTRLTVV.

The chain uses TRBV5-6 and TRBJ2-3; D is perhaps TRBD1 (5 bases). This CDR3 contains 12 residues. Trimming removed 3 bases from V and 4 bases from J, with 6 bases in between. Germline CDR1 is SGHDT and CDR2 is YYEEEE. The CDR3 loop is CASSWGADTQYF. Written as DNA, the CDR3 is TGTGCCAGCAGCTGGGGCGCAGATACGCAGTATTTT.

The V and J genes are TRBV5-6 and TRBJ1-6, with D uncertain. The germline gives CDR1 SGHDT, CDR2 YYEEEE. The CDR3 runs 14 residues. Trimming shortened V by 0 bases and J by 6 bases, and 7 bases separated the two germline ends. The CDR3 region is CASSLARLNSPLHF. In nucleotides, the CDR3 is TGTGCCAGCAGCTTGGCCCGTCTTAATTCACCCCTCCACTTT.

The chain has TRBV19 and TRBJ2-3; possible D gene TRBD2, 5 bases. Germline V lookup: CDR1 LNHDA, CDR2 SQIVND (reference sequence). This CDR3 has 14 amino acids. Trimming took 10 bases from V and 1 from J, leaving 15 bases between them. As DNA, the CDR3 is TGTGCCACCTCGGAAGGACTTCGCACAGATACGCAGTATTTT. It yields the protein CATSEGLRTDTQYF.

The rearrangement uses TRBV28 and TRBJ1-1, with a possible D match to TRBD1 (5 bases). Germline V gene sequence: CDR1 MDHEN, CDR2 SYDVKM. This CDR3 is 13 amino acids long. V was pared by 8 bases and J by 1 base, with 11 bases between. The CDR3 DNA reads as TGTGCCAGCGCTCGACAGCCGAACACTGAAGCTTTCTTT. Its translation: CASARQPNTEAFF.

The genes are TRBV29-1 and TRBJ2-7; D is ambiguous. Germline V gene data show CDR1 as SQVTM and CDR2 as ANQGSEA. This CDR3 contains 10 residues. The V gene lost 4 bases and the J gene lost 7 bases, with 8 bases spanning the gap. CDR3 nucleotides: TGCAGCGTTGGTAGAAATGAGCAGTACTTC. This encodes CSVGRNEQYF.

The CDR3 region is CASSPTRGTSGYEQYF. The CDR3 coding sequence is TGTGCCAGCAGCCCTACCCGTGGGACTAGCGGCTACGAGCAGTACTTC. The chain links TRBV7-6 to TRBJ2-7, with 11 positions matching TRBD2. V lost 5 bases to trimming and J lost 3 bases; unmatched junction nucleotides: 9. This CDR3 has 16 residues. From germline, CDR1 is SGHVS and CDR2 FNYEAQ.

J is TRBJ1-6 and V is TRBV7-9; a weak D match, TRBD1 (5 bases). Trimming stripped 3 bases from V and 11 bases from J, with 8 bases between. The length of the CDR3 is 12 residues. CDR1 is SEHNR and CDR2 is FQNEAQ in the germline V gene (reference sequence). The CDR3 sequence is CASSLTAAPLHF. The CDR3 DNA is TGTGCCAGCAGCTTGACAGCCGCACCCCTCCACTTT.

This clone was detected a few times. V is TRBV5-6 and J is TRBJ2-1; 9 bases are a match to TRBD1. Germline loops: CDR1 SGHDT, CDR2 YYEEEE. With 2 bases clipped from V and 3 bases from J, the junction kept 9 bases outside the gene matches. The CDR3 loop spans 17 amino acids. CDR3 region: CASSFRQGVKGYNEQFF. The DNA of the CDR3 is TGTGCCAGCAGCTTCCGACAGGGGGTTAAAGGCTACAATGAGCAGTTCTTC.

In its sample, this clone was seen once. The genes are TRBV5-1 and TRBJ2-7; possibly TRBD2 for D (7 bases). CDR1 is SGHRS and CDR2 is YFSETQ in the germline V gene. CDR3 size: 15 residues. V was trimmed by 1 base and J by 2 bases, leaving 13 bases between them. CDR3 sequence reads: CASSLISGGTYEQYF. The CDR3 nucleotides read TGCGCCAGCAGCTTGATTTCGGGGGGCACCTACGAGCAGTACTTC.